This T cell receptor beta chain was identified in a study of post-analysis software for immune sequencing data. About the research overall: Relapsing-remitting, secondary progressive and progressive-relapsing courses of multiple sclerosis were included. Study-level points and caveats: Versus controls, multiple sclerosis patients showed significantly lower diversity (normalized Chao1). The five TRBV segments detected at higher frequency in patients than in controls included TRBV5-6, TRBV5-1 and TRBV20-1. The authors found that F measure strongly co-clustered same-batch samples.

Each TCR beta cDNA library carried unique molecular identifiers. Via MiXCR, TCRdb re-called the PCR reads, giving one row per CDR3 protein. The repertoire includes roughly 870,000 distinct CDR3 sequences, roughly half of them detected once, and 4.6% sits in the top ten. Of note for this clonotype: The antigen remains undetermined.

Germline CDR1 and CDR2: SGHTA and FQGNSA. CDR3 size: 16 residues. The clonotype was recovered from a girl aged 5 to 17 with multiple sclerosis. The chain couples TRBV7-2 to TRBJ2-4; D is perhaps TRBD1 (5 bases). The DNA end favors TRBJ2-7, so the J call may be wrong. The specimen was blood. The CDR3 reads CASSLEGAGNTYEQYF. CDR3 DNA sequence: TGTGCCAGCAGCTTAGAAGGGGCAGGGAATACCTACGAGCAGTACTTC.